This note documents a single TCR beta chain sequence. Produced via immunoSEQ multiplex PCR; TCRdb's table is partial and in-frame only. Here the sample spans approximately 8,200 clones, about 96% being singletons. These data belong to a study of T cell repertoires in ileal Crohn's disease. Trimming shortened V by 1 base and J by 1 base, and 17 bases separated the two germline ends. The CDR3 loop spans 17 amino acids. Germline V gene sequence: CDR1 SEHNR, CDR2 FQNEAQ (reference sequence). The TCR comes from an adult with Crohn's disease. The chain uses TRBV7-9 and TRBJ2-7; the D gene is possibly TRBD2 (6 bases). Sequenced material: ileal tissue. CDR3 in amino acids: CASSLVVGPAGSYEQYF. The CDR3 nucleotides are TGTGCCAGCAGCTTAGTCGTCGGGCCCGCGGGGTCCTACGAGCAGTACTTC.